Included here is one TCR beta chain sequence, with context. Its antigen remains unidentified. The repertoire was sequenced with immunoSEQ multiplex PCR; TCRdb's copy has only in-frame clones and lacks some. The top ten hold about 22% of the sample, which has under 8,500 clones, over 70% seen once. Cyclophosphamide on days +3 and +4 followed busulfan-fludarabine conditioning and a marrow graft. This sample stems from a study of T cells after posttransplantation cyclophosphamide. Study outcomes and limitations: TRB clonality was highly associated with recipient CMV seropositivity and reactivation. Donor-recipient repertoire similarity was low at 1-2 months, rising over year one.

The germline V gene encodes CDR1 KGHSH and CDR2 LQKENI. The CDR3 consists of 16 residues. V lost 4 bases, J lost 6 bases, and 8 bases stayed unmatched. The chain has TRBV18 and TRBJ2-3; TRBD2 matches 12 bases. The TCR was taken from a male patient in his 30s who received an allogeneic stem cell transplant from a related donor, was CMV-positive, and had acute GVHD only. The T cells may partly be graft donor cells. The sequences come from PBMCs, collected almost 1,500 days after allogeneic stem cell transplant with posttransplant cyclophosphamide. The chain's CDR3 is CASSLTTSGGRDTQYF. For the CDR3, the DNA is TGTGCCAGCTCACTAACGACTAGCGGGGGCCGGGATACGCAGTATTTT.